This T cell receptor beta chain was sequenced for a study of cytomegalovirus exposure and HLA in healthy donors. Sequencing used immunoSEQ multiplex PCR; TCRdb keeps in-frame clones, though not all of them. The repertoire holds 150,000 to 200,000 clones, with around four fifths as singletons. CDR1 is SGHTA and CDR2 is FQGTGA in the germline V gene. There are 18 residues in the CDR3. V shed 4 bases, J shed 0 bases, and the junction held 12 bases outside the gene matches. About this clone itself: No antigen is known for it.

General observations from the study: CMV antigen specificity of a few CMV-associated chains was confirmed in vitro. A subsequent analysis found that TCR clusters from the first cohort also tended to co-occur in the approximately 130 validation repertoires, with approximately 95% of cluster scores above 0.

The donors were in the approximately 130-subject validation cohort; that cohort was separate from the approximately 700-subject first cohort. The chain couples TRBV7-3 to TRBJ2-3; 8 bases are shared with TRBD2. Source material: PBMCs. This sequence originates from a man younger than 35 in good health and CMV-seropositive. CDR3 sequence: CASSSTLITSGSTDTQYF. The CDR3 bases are TGTGCCAGCAGCTCAACACTAATAACTAGCGGAAGCACAGATACGCAGTATTTT.